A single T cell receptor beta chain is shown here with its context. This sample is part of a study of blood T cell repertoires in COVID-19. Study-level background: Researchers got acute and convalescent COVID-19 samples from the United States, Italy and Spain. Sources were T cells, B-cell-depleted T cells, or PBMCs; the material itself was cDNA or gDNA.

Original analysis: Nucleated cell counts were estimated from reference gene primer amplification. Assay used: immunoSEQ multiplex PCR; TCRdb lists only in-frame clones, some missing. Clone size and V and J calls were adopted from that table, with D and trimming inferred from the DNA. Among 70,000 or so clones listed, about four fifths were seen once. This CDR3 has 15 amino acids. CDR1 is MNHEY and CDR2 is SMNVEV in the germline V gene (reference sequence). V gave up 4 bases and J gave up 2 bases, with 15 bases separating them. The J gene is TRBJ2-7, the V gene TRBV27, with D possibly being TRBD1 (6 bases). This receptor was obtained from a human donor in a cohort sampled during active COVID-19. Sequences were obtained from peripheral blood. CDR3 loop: CASSWGLTGTYEQYF. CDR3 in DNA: TGTGCCAGCAGTTGGGGTCTGACAGGAACCTACGAGCAGTACTTC.